This T cell receptor (beta chain) was obtained from a study of T cell repertoires in cytomegalovirus infection. Broader study findings: The ex vivo response showed dominance by HLA-C-restricted CMV-specific TCR beta clonotypes.

This clonotype was detected ten times or more. Its target is not known. TCRdb independently ran MiXCR on the reads; one entry per CDR3 protein. The sample yields approximately 500,000 distinct CDR3 sequences, about 11% seen once. The length of the CDR3 is 13 residues. V shed 6 bases and J shed 2 bases, with 13 bases lying between them. Per the germline V gene, CDR1 is DFQATT and CDR2 is SNEGSKA (reference sequence). Material for sequencing was PBMCs. This sequence was found in a human donor in good health (CMV status not recorded). Some clones in this sample may be carry-over from other donors' samples. The chain is built from TRBV20-1 and TRBJ1-2; D is unresolved. The CDR3 sequence is CSASPLGNYGYTF. CDR3 sequence (DNA): TGCAGTGCCAGCCCTCTGGGAAACTATGGCTACACCTTC.